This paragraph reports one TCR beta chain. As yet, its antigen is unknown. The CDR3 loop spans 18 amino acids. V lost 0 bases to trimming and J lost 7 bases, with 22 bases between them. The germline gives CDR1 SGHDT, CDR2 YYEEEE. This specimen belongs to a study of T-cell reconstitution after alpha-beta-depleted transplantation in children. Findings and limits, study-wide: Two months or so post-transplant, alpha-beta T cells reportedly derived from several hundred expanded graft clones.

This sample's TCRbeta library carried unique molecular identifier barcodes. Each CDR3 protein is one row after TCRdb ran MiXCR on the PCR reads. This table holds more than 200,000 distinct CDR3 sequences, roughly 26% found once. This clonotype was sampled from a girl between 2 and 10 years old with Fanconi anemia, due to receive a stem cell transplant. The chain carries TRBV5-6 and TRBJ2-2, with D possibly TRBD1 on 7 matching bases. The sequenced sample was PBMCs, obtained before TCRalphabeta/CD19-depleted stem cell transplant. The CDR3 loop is CASSLEGRQGLGIGELFF. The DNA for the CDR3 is TGTGCCAGCAGCTTGGAGGGCCGACAGGGACTCGGAATCGGGGAGCTGTTTTTT.